Listed below are T cell receptor beta chains from one sample, sequenced in a study of response to subunit inactivated influenza vaccine. Using its own MiXCR run on the RT-PCR reads, TCRdb lists one record per CDR3 protein. This sample has about half a million distinct CDR3 sequences, with about 25% found just once. Sample: CD4+ T cells sorted from PBMCs, taken roughly 5 days after vaccination. These receptor sequences come from a man aged 50 to 59 who received an inactivated influenza vaccine. CDR3s include the opening cysteine and the closing phenylalanine or tryptophan. The D gene is left open where the match is weak. Only some rows state a clone size, as once, few, many or a class for expanded clones.

V: TRBV5-4; size: many; J: TRBJ2-2; D: .; DNA: TGTGCCAGCAGCCCCCAGTTGGGTTCCACCGGGGAGCTGTTTTTT; CDR3: CASSPQLGSTGELFF
V: TRBV6-2/TRBV6-3; size: .; J: TRBJ2-1; D: TRBD1; DNA: TGTGCCAGCAGTTTTTCTGGGACAGGGGCCTACAATGAGCAGTTCTTC; CDR3: CASSFSGTGAYNEQFF
V: TRBV20-1; size: .; J: TRBJ2-3; D: .; DNA: TGCAGTGCTAGACCTGCAGGGTCAGATACGCAGTATTTT; CDR3: CSARPAGSDTQYF
V: TRBV12-3/TRBV12-4; size: few; J: TRBJ2-7; D: .; DNA: TGTGCCAGCAGCCCGCGGGTCAGGGACTTACTCGAGCAGTACTTC; CDR3: CASSPRVRDLLEQYF
V: TRBV5-1; size: .; J: TRBJ1-4; D: TRBD1; DNA: TGCGCCAGCAGCCTCTGGGGACAGGCTTCTGAAAAACTGTTTTTT; CDR3: CASSLWGQASEKLFF
V: TRBV15; size: .; J: TRBJ2-4; D: .; DNA: TGTGCCACCAGCAGAGCCGGGACGAACATTCAGTACTTC; CDR3: CATSRAGTNIQYF
V: TRBV5-6; size: .; J: TRBJ2-1; D: TRBD2; DNA: TGTGCCAGCAGCTTGGAGGCTAGCGGGAGTTATGAGCAGTTCTTC; CDR3: CASSLEASGSYEQFF
V: TRBV7-2; size: .; J: TRBJ2-7; D: .; DNA: TGTGCCAGCAGGGCGAACTACGAGCAGTACTTC; CDR3: CASRANYEQYF
V: TRBV20-1; size: many; J: TRBJ2-7; D: .; DNA: TGCAGTGCCAAACAGGGTACCCACGAGCAGTACTTC; CDR3: CSAKQGTHEQYF
V: TRBV14; size: .; J: TRBJ2-5; D: .; DNA: TGTGCCAGCAGCCAAGATCGAGGGTCGGAGACCCAGTACTTC; CDR3: CASSQDRGSETQYF
V: TRBV7-2; size: .; J: TRBJ2-3; D: TRBD2; DNA: TGTGCCAGCAGCTTAATGAGGACTAGCGGCACAGATACGCAGTATTTT; CDR3: CASSLMRTSGTDTQYF
V: TRBV18; size: .; J: TRBJ2-2; D: TRBD1; DNA: TGTGCCAGCTCACCTCTGGGACAGGGAGACACCGGGGAGCTGTTTTTT; CDR3: CASSPLGQGDTGELFF
V: TRBV12-3/TRBV12-4; size: few; J: TRBJ2-1; D: TRBD1; DNA: TGTGCCAGCAGCCCCCCTGGGACAGGTCCCTACAATGAGCAGTTCTTC; CDR3: CASSPPGTGPYNEQFF
V: TRBV3-1; size: .; J: TRBJ2-7; D: .; DNA: TGTGCCAGCAGCCAAGTCAGTGACTACGAGCAGTACTTC; CDR3: CASSQVSDYEQYF
V: TRBV20-1; size: few; J: TRBJ2-5; D: .; DNA: TGCAGTGCTAGCTACAGGGTTGGGGAGACCCAGTACTTC; CDR3: CSASYRVGETQYF
V: TRBV12-3/TRBV12-4; size: .; J: TRBJ2-3; D: .; DNA: TGTGCCAGCAGGCCGGGGCCGACAGATACGCAGTATTTT; CDR3: CASRPGPTDTQYF
V: TRBV4-3; size: few; J: TRBJ2-4; D: TRBD2; DNA: TGCGCCAGCAGCCAAGATCTAGCGGGAGGAGGAAACATTCAGTACTTC; CDR3: CASSQDLAGGGNIQYF
V: TRBV20-1; size: .; J: TRBJ1-5; D: .; DNA: TGCAGTGTAAGGACAGTCTATAGCAATCAGCCCCAGCATTTT; CDR3: CSVRTVYSNQPQHF
V: TRBV6-1; size: few; J: TRBJ2-2; D: TRBD1; DNA: TGTGCCAGCCGGACGGCAGGGGGTTGGACCGGGGAGCTGTTTTTT; CDR3: CASRTAGGWTGELFF
V: TRBV20-1; size: .; J: TRBJ2-3; D: .; DNA: TGCAGTGCTAGATCTAGCACAGATACGCAGTATTTT; CDR3: CSARSSTDTQYF
V: TRBV20-1; size: .; J: TRBJ2-7; D: TRBD1; DNA: TGCAGTGCTAGCTATAGGGGGCACGGGGAGCAGTACTTC; CDR3: CSASYRGHGEQYF
V: TRBV4-1; size: .; J: TRBJ2-5; D: .; DNA: TGCGCCAGCAGCCAAGTGCTGTCCGACCGAGAGACCCAGTACTTC; CDR3: CASSQVLSDRETQYF
V: TRBV5-1; size: .; J: TRBJ1-6; D: .; DNA: TGCGCCAGCAGCTCAGGGACTGCGTATAATTCACCCCTCCACTTT; CDR3: CASSSGTAYNSPLHF
V: TRBV6-2/TRBV6-3; size: .; J: TRBJ1-5; D: .; DNA: TGTGCCACCCGACAGGTCAATCAGCCCCAGCATTTT; CDR3: CATRQVNQPQHF
V: TRBV12-3/TRBV12-4; size: few; J: TRBJ1-1; D: TRBD1; DNA: TGTGCCAGCAGTACAGGGGTGGCGGAAGCTTTCTTT; CDR3: CASSTGVAEAFF
V: TRBV20-1; size: few; J: TRBJ2-3; D: .; DNA: TGCAGTGCTAGTTCAGCGGCTAGCACAGATACGCAGTATTTT; CDR3: CSASSAASTDTQYF
V: TRBV6-2/TRBV6-3; size: .; J: TRBJ1-1; D: TRBD1; DNA: TGTGCCAGCAGGCGCAGGACAGGGGCAATGGGGAACACTGAAGCTTTCTTT; CDR3: CASRRRTGAMGNTEAFF
V: TRBV10-3; size: few; J: TRBJ2-1; D: .; DNA: TGTGCCATCAGGATAGGCAATGAGCAGTTCTTC; CDR3: CAIRIGNEQFF
V: TRBV6-1; size: .; J: TRBJ2-5; D: TRBD1; DNA: TGTGCCAGCAGACGGACAGGGGGCTTTGGGGAGACCCAGTACTTC; CDR3: CASRRTGGFGETQYF
V: TRBV24-1; size: .; J: TRBJ2-3; D: TRBD2; DNA: TGTGCCACCAGTGATTCGACCGGGACTAGCGACTTACATACGCAGTATTTT; CDR3: CATSDSTGTSDLHTQYF
V: TRBV20-1; size: .; J: TRBJ1-5; D: TRBD1; DNA: TGCAGTGCTAGACGGACAGGACTTGTTTCCAATCAGCCCCAGCATTTT; CDR3: CSARRTGLVSNQPQHF
V: TRBV9; size: few; J: TRBJ1-6; D: .; DNA: TGTGCCAGCAGCGTAGGGCCGAAGGATTCACCCCTCCACTTT; CDR3: CASSVGPKDSPLHF
V: TRBV12-3/TRBV12-4; size: .; J: TRBJ1-1; D: .; DNA: TGTGCCAGCAGGGCCGGGGGTTACACTGAAGCTTTCTTT; CDR3: CASRAGGYTEAFF
V: TRBV5-1; size: few; J: TRBJ2-7; D: .; DNA: TGCGCCAGCAGCTTTTGGCAGGGGAGCTCCTACGAGCAGTACTTC; CDR3: CASSFWQGSSYEQYF
V: TRBV7-2; size: once; J: TRBJ2-3; D: TRBD2; DNA: TGTGCCAGCAGCTCCCTTAGCGGGAGCCGCACAGATACGCAGTATTTT; CDR3: CASSSLSGSRTDTQYF
V: TRBV2; size: .; J: TRBJ1-1; D: .; DNA: TGTGCCAGCAGGGAAGGGGTACTGAACACTGAAGCTTTCTTT; CDR3: CASREGVLNTEAFF
V: TRBV6-1; size: .; J: TRBJ2-7; D: .; DNA: TGTGCCAGCAGCTCACCCCGGGCGGCGGGAGAGCAGTACTTC; CDR3: CASSSPRAAGEQYF
V: TRBV5-6; size: few; J: TRBJ2-4; D: TRBD1; DNA: TGTGCCAGCAGCTGGCAGGGGGCCCGGGGCAAAAACATTCAGTACTTC; CDR3: CASSWQGARGKNIQYF
V: TRBV12-3/TRBV12-4; size: many; J: TRBJ1-2; D: .; DNA: TGTGCCAGCAGTTTAAGGCAGAACTATGGCTACACCTTC; CDR3: CASSLRQNYGYTF